This TCR beta chain is drawn from a study of T cell responses to AZD1222 COVID-19 vaccine. Overall study: Pooled together were second doses at about 4 or about 12 weeks.

Notes on the study in general: Only a handful of AZD1222 recipients, five to seven in all, had baseline seropositivity. Unmutated regions of variants are reportedly targeted by nearly half of spike-specific TCRs. Distributed over spike, vaccine-associated CD4 TCRs predominated at 160-218 and 743-854.

As concerns this clone: The antigen is unknown.

Assay: immunoSEQ multiplex PCR; the TCRdb copy retains only in-frame clones and omits some. The data contain approximately 190,000 clones, more than 75% of them singletons. The sequences come from peripheral blood, collected on day 0 of AZD1222 vaccination. This receptor was obtained from an adult in good health.

CDR3 loop: CATSDGASISTDTQYF. The DNA of the CDR3 is TGTGCCACCAGTGATGGGGCCTCAATAAGCACAGATACGCAGTATTTT. The V call is TRBV24-1, the J call TRBJ2-3, with D possibly being TRBD1 (5 bases). This CDR3 comprises 16 residues. Germline V CDR1 and CDR2: KGHDR, SFDVKD. V was shortened by 3 bases and J by 0 bases, with 12 bases between the two germline ends.